Below, 8 T cell receptor beta chains from the same sample are listed, as sequenced in a study of blood T cell repertoires in COVID-19. The repertoire was sequenced with immunoSEQ multiplex PCR; TCRdb's copy has only in-frame clones and lacks some. There are 200,000 or so clones in the sample; 84% occur only once, and approximately 5.1% lies in the top ten. What was sequenced was peripheral blood. Receptors were obtained from a woman in her 70s with active or convalescent COVID-19.

The chain links TRBV9 to TRBJ2-2, with unresolved D. The germline CDR1 and CDR2 sequences are SGDLS and YYNGEE. Deletions cut 2 bases from V and 0 bases from J, with 11 bases between. The CDR3 is made up of 16 amino acids. The CDR3 here is CASSVYTGANTGELFF. As DNA, the CDR3 is TGTGCCAGCAGCGTCTACACTGGAGCGAACACCGGGGAGCTGTTTTTT.

In DNA, the CDR3 is TGTGCCAGCAGTGTGCGCGGATACAATGAGCAGTTCTTC. The encoded protein is CASSVRGYNEQFF. The gene calls are TRBV2 and TRBJ2-1; D gene uncertain. Germline assignment: CDR1 SNHLY and CDR2 FYNNEI. The length of the CDR3 is 13 residues. V was trimmed by 4 bases and J by 4 bases, leaving 8 bases between them.

The V call is TRBV18, the J call TRBJ2-3, with a possible D match to TRBD2 (7 bases). With 3 bases removed from V and 5 bases from J, the gap between germline ends came to 15 bases. This CDR3 has 15 residues. Germline CDR1 reads KGHSH; CDR2 reads LQKENI. CDR3 in DNA: TGTGCCAGCTCACCCTCGGCGGGGGCTGGAGATACGCAGTATTTT. Amino acid sequence: CASSPSAGAGDTQYF.

This clone was found a few times. This sequence joins TRBV30 and TRBJ1-4, with a possible D match to TRBD1 (6 bases). V dropped 1 base and J dropped 8 bases, with 8 bases sitting between them. CDR1 GTSNPN and CDR2 SVGIG come from the germline V gene (reference sequence). This CDR3 is 12 amino acids long. Here the CDR3 reads CAWSAGQEKLFF. The CDR3 nucleotides are TGTGCCTGGAGTGCCGGACAGGAAAAACTGTTTTTT.

The chain has TRBV27 and TRBJ2-7; 7 bases map to TRBD1. V was clipped by 1 base and J by 2 bases; unmatched bases: 2. Germline V gene data show CDR1 as MNHEY and CDR2 as SMNVEV (reference sequence). This CDR3 has 14 amino acids. The CDR3 loop is CASSLWGTAYEQYF. CDR3 DNA sequence: TGTGCCAGCAGTTTATGGGGGACAGCCTACGAGCAGTACTTC.

The rearrangement uses TRBV5-6 and TRBJ2-2, with 7 bases fitting TRBD2. Per the germline V gene, CDR1 is SGHDT and CDR2 is YYEEEE. This CDR3 spans 13 amino acids. Trimming removed 0 bases from V and 7 bases from J; junction bases left unmatched: 0. Written as DNA, the CDR3 is TGTGCCAGCAGCTTGGCGGGGGGCGGGGAGCTGTTTTTT. This gives the protein CASSLAGGGELFF. The full variable domain, rest sourced from reference TRBV5-6 and TRBJ2-2, is DAGVTQSPTHLIKTRGQQVTLRCSPKSGHDTVSWYQQALGQGPQFIFQYYEEEERQRGNFPDRFSGHQFPNYSSELNVNALLLGDSALYLCASSLAGGGELFFGEGSRLTVL.

The chain uses TRBV6-5 and TRBJ2-7; 12 bases align to TRBD2. V was pared by 6 bases and J by 3 bases, with 3 bases of the junction left unmatched. Germline assignment: CDR1 MNHEY and CDR2 SVGAGI. CDR3 length: 14 residues. Here the CDR3 reads CASRPSGRVYEQYF. In DNA form, the CDR3 reads TGTGCCAGCAGACCTAGCGGGAGGGTCTACGAGCAGTACTTC.

This clone was picked up a small number of times. This chain connects TRBV6-1 to TRBJ1-5; 11 nucleotides match TRBD1. J gave up 4 bases and V 4 bases, and 6 bases lay outside the gene matches. Germline loops: CDR1 MNHNS, CDR2 SASEGT. The length of the CDR3 is 16 residues. In nucleotides, the CDR3 is TGTGCCAGCAGTGGAACCGGGACAGGGGGGAATCAGCCCCAGCATTTT. This sequence encodes CASSGTGTGGNQPQHF.